The 32 T cell receptor beta chains listed next were all sequenced from one sample in a study of blood T cell repertoires in COVID-19. Method: immunoSEQ multiplex PCR; TCRdb's copy keeps in-frame clones and lacks some. The sample holds about 260,000 clones; about 90% are singletons and the top ten take around 2.2%. Sequenced material: peripheral blood. The receptor set was obtained from a woman between 50 and 59 years old who had recovered from COVID-19.

This chain joins TRBV4-2 and TRBJ1-2; TRBD1 is a possible D gene (5 bases). The germline V and J ends were trimmed by 0 bases and 5 bases, with 13 bases remaining between them. Germline-derived CDR1 and CDR2 are LGHNA and YNFKEQ. This CDR3 spans 15 amino acids. The CDR3 coding sequence is TGTGCCAGCAGCCAAGATTTGACAGACTTTTATGGCTACACCTTC. It yields the protein CASSQDLTDFYGYTF.

V gene TRBV21-1 combines with J gene TRBJ1-2; TRBD1, the D gene given by the table, was not confirmed from the DNA. TRBV21-1 is designated a pseudogene. There are 13 residues in the CDR3. CDR3 sequence: CASSKKPGLGYTF. The CDR3 DNA follows: TGTGCCAGCAGCAAAAAACCAGGTCTAGGCTACACCTTC.

This clone was observed a handful of times. The rearrangement uses TRBV7-2 and TRBJ2-1; D gene ambiguous. CDR1 SGHTA and CDR2 FQGNSA come from the germline V gene. The CDR3 length is 13 residues. Trimming pared 5 bases from V and 0 bases from J, leaving 5 bases between. The CDR3 DNA sequence: TGTGCCAGCAGCCCCAGCTCCTACAATGAGCAGTTCTTC. Translation gives CASSPSSYNEQFF. Filled out from reference TRBV7-2 and TRBJ2-1, the complete variable domain reads GAGVSQSPSNKVTEKGKDVELRCDPISGHTALYWYRQSLGQGLEFLIYFQGNSAPDKSGLPSDRFSAERTGGSVSTLTIQRTQQEDSAVYLCASSPSSYNEQFFGPGTRLTVL.

The chain recombines TRBV7-2 with TRBJ2-7, with 9 bases identical to TRBD1. The germline V gene has CDR1 SGHTA and CDR2 FQGNSA. V trimming: 6 bases; J trimming: 0 bases; junction bases outside the gene matches: 6. The CDR3 consists of 15 residues. The CDR3 DNA follows: TGTGCCAGCAGTTCCGGGACAGGGCGCTCCTACGAGCAGTACTTC. Protein: CASSSGTGRSYEQYF. Filled out from reference TRBV7-2 and TRBJ2-7, the complete variable domain reads GAGVSQSPSNKVTEKGKDVELRCDPISGHTALYWYRQSLGQGLEFLIYFQGNSAPDKSGLPSDRFSAERTGGSVSTLTIQRTQQEDSAVYLCASSSGTGRSYEQYFGPGTRLTVT.

In its sample, this clone was seen once. The chain links TRBV28 to TRBJ1-5, with D possibly being TRBD1 (6 bases). The CDR3 contains 13 residues. The germline CDR1 and CDR2 sequences are MDHEN and SYDVKM. The V gene lost 8 bases and the J gene lost 5 bases, with 13 bases spanning the gap. As DNA, the CDR3 is TGTGCCAGCGCAGGGGCAGGAGATCAGCCCCAGCATTTT. Translated, it gives CASAGAGDQPQHF.

The CDR3 here is CASSSIPGTGRNEQFF. CDR3 DNA: TGTGCCAGCAGTTCCATCCCCGGGACAGGGAGGAATGAGCAGTTCTTC. The chain recombines TRBV27 with TRBJ2-1; 9 bases are shared with TRBD1. Unmatched junction bases numbered 11, after V lost 4 bases and J lost 7 bases. From germline, CDR1 is MNHEY and CDR2 SMNVEV (reference sequence). The CDR3 consists of 16 residues.

The V gene is TRBV2, the J gene TRBJ2-6; D remains unclear. Trimming stripped 6 bases from V and 3 bases from J, with 6 bases between. This CDR3 comprises 13 residues. Germline CDR1 reads SNHLY; CDR2 reads FYNNEI. The CDR3 region has the DNA TGTGCCAGCAGGGTTAGTGGGGCCAACGTCCTGACTTTC. Translating gives CASRVSGANVLTF.

V is TRBV11-3 and J is TRBJ2-2; 8 bases align to TRBD2. The CDR3 is made up of 15 amino acids. Germline CDR1 is SGHNT and CDR2 is YENEEA. V gave up 3 bases and J gave up 4 bases; unmatched junction bases: 4. CDR3 sequence (DNA): TGTGCCAGCAGCTTCTCAGCGGGGGTCACCGGGGAGCTGTTTTTT. Its protein product is CASSFSAGVTGELFF.

CDR3 sequence: CASSLFTFGGGNTIYF. CDR3 coding DNA: TGTGCCAGCAGCTTATTTACGTTCGGGGGTGGAAACACCATATATTTT. The chain links TRBV11-2 to TRBJ1-3, with D possibly TRBD1 on 5 matching bases. CDR3 length equals 16 residues. Trimming cost V 2 bases and J 3 bases, with 14 bases left between them. Germline assignment: CDR1 SGHAT and CDR2 FQNNGV.

The table lists this clone with a count of one. The CDR3 nucleotides are TGCGCCAGCAGTTTACTTATCACAGATACGCAGTATTTT. Translated: CASSLLITDTQYF. The chain links TRBV5-1 to TRBJ2-3; unclear D gene. The germline V and J ends were trimmed by 5 bases and 2 bases, with 9 bases remaining between them. Germline V gives CDR1 SGHRS, CDR2 YFSETQ. The CDR3 has 13 amino acids.

The chain links TRBV3-1 (or the pseudogene TRBV3-2) to TRBJ2-1; 9 bases line up with TRBD2. CDR1 is LGHDT, CDR2 YNNKEL, per germline (reference sequence). V trimming: 2 bases; J trimming: 6 bases; junction bases outside the gene matches: 8. This CDR3 has 16 amino acids. The CDR3 DNA sequence: TGTGCCAGCAGCCAACTAGCGGGGCGCCGGGGCAATGAGCAGTTCTTC. Protein product: CASSQLAGRRGNEQFF.

The chain carries TRBV27 and TRBJ1-3; D not certain. Germline CDR1 reads MNHEY; CDR2 reads SMNVEV (reference sequence). This CDR3 is 20 amino acids long. V lost 1 base and J 0 bases, leaving 22 bases between the germline ends. Here the CDR3 reads CASSLYPPQNSPISGNTIYF. The CDR3 nucleotides are TGTGCCAGCAGTTTATACCCCCCGCAGAACAGCCCTATCTCTGGAAACACCATATATTTT.

V and J are TRBV9 and TRBJ2-3, with 12 bases that match TRBD2. Germline lookup yields CDR1 SGDLS and CDR2 YYNGEE. Trimming at V came to 4 bases and at J to 6 bases, leaving 12 bases not matched to a gene. This CDR3 spans 17 amino acids. CDR3 sequence reads: CASSPHVGLAGGDTQYF. In nucleotides, the CDR3 is TGTGCCAGCAGCCCCCACGTTGGGCTAGCGGGAGGGGATACGCAGTATTTT.

V and J are TRBV2 and TRBJ2-7; 8 positions match TRBD1. The V segment lost 4 bases and the J segment 1 base; nucleotides outside the gene matches: 0. CDR3 length equals 13 residues. Germline V gives CDR1 SNHLY, CDR2 FYNNEI. In nucleotides, the CDR3 is TGTGCCAGCAGTGGGACAGGGTCCTACGAGCAGTACTTC. Its translation is CASSGTGSYEQYF.

This chain links TRBV9 with TRBJ2-2; no clear D. The CDR3 runs 15 residues. Germline CDR1 SGDLS, CDR2 YYNGEE. The V end lost 0 bases, the J end lost 3 bases, and 9 bases lay between the germline ends. The CDR3 bases are TGTGCCAGCAGCGTAGTGGGTGGAGACACCGGGGAGCTGTTTTTT. The encoded protein is CASSVVGGDTGELFF.

The chain recombines TRBV11-2 with TRBJ1-2; tentative D call: TRBD1 (5 bases). This CDR3 is 17 amino acids long. V was trimmed by 6 bases and J by 4 bases, leaving 24 bases between them. Per the germline V gene, CDR1 is SGHAT and CDR2 is FQNNGV. Here the CDR3 reads CASSRTPDSALRYGYTF. In DNA form, the CDR3 reads TGTGCCAGCAGTAGGACACCAGACAGCGCCCTCCGCTATGGCTACACCTTC.

This clone showed up just a few times. The chain couples TRBV19 to TRBJ1-1; D ambiguous. This CDR3 has 14 residues. V dropped 5 bases and J dropped 1 base, with 11 bases sitting between them. Per germline, CDR1 LNHDA and CDR2 SQIVND (reference sequence). CDR3 region: CASSGPPGNTEAFF. The DNA of the CDR3 is TGTGCCAGTAGTGGCCCGCCTGGGAACACTGAAGCTTTCTTT.

This rearrangement joins TRBV10-3 to TRBJ2-7; 9 bases fit TRBD1. V was pared by 11 bases and J by 3 bases, with 5 bases of the junction left unmatched. Germline CDR1 ENHRY, CDR2 SYGVKD. The CDR3 consists of 12 residues. The CDR3 coding sequence is TGTGCCGTCCGGACAGGGGACTACGAGCAGTACTTC. Protein sequence: CAVRTGDYEQYF.

The CDR3 is CSAEDYGYTF. For the CDR3, the DNA is TGCAGCGCCGAGGACTATGGCTACACCTTC. This chain joins TRBV29-1 and TRBJ1-2, with D uncertain. The V gene's germline CDR1 is SQVTM and CDR2 ANQGSEA. This CDR3 has 10 amino acids. V was shortened by 7 bases and J by 3 bases, with 6 bases between the two germline ends.

The chain carries TRBV30 and TRBJ1-3, with D tentatively TRBD1 (5 bases). The CDR3 spans 16 residues. The V gene lost 0 bases and the J gene lost 4 bases, with 16 bases spanning the gap. Germline V gives CDR1 GTSNPN, CDR2 SVGIG (reference sequence). The CDR3 nucleotides read TGTGCCTGGAGTGTATTCGGCAGGGTGGGCGGAAACACCATATATTTT. Translated, it gives CAWSVFGRVGGNTIYF.

The J gene is TRBJ1-3, the V gene TRBV4-3, with D tentatively TRBD1 (5 bases). V shed 0 bases and J shed 1 base, with 16 bases lying between them. The germline V gene encodes CDR1 LGHNA and CDR2 YSLEER. The CDR3 sequence is 18 residues long. DNA for the CDR3: TGCGCCAGCAGCCAAGATTGGGGCAGGGACTTTTCTGGAAACACCATATATTTT. The encoded protein is CASSQDWGRDFSGNTIYF.

This clone has only one observation. V gene TRBV21-1 combines with J gene TRBJ2-1; the D call in the table, TRBD2, was not verified against the DNA. TRBV21-1 is a pseudogene locus. The CDR3 sequence is 16 residues long. The chain's CDR3 is CASSARRDLQNNEQFF. As DNA, the CDR3 is TGTGCCAGCAGCGCCCGCCGGGACTTACAAAACAATGAGCAGTTCTTC.

V is TRBV6-5 and J is TRBJ2-1, with 10 bases that match TRBD2. Germline assignment: CDR1 MNHEY and CDR2 SVGAGI. V dropped 6 bases and J dropped 10; count of bases not matched to a gene: 12. This CDR3 comprises 15 residues. CDR3 residues: CASSYPGTSATEQFF. In DNA, the CDR3 is TGTGCCAGCAGCTATCCCGGGACTAGCGCGACCGAGCAGTTCTTC.

This chain links TRBV24-1 with TRBJ1-1, with 8 bases matching TRBD1. V was clipped by 3 bases and J by 1 base; unmatched bases: 3. The CDR3 length is 15 residues. The germline V gene encodes CDR1 KGHDR and CDR2 SFDVKD. The CDR3 DNA sequence: TGTGCCACCAGTGATCGGACAGGGTCGAACACTGAAGCTTTCTTT. This codes for CATSDRTGSNTEAFF.

In its sample, this clone was seen once. The CDR3 DNA follows: TGTGCCAGCAGTTACTCTTGGGGCAGGGGTGAAAACATTCAGTACTTC. Protein product: CASSYSWGRGENIQYF. The chain links TRBV6-5 to TRBJ2-4, with D maybe TRBD1 (6 bases). The CDR3 covers 16 residues. Trimming shortened V by 0 bases and J by 5 bases, and 14 bases separated the two germline ends. CDR1 and CDR2 from the germline V gene are MNHEY and SVGAGI.

The chain employs TRBV12-5 and TRBJ2-5; no firm D call. CDR1 and CDR2 (germline): LGHNT, FRNRAP. The CDR3 is made up of 13 amino acids. The V gene lost 6 bases and the J gene lost 2 bases, with 10 bases spanning the gap. The CDR3 nucleotides are TGTGCTAGTGGATCCTTACTGCAAGAGACCCAGTACTTC. Translation: CASGSLLQETQYF.

The chain uses TRBV7-2 and TRBJ1-2, with TRBD1 matching 8 bases. The J segment lost 5 bases and the V segment lost 5 bases, leaving 10 bases of the junction unmatched. Germline V gene data show CDR1 as SGHTA and CDR2 as FQGNSA. The CDR3 has 15 residues. The CDR3 spells CASSLTGQGGYGYTF. The CDR3 DNA reads as TGTGCCAGCAGCCTGACCGGACAGGGTGGGTATGGCTACACCTTC. The whole variable domain, filled in from reference TRBV7-2 and TRBJ1-2, reads GAGVSQSPSNKVTEKGKDVELRCDPISGHTALYWYRQSLGQGLEFLIYFQGNSAPDKSGLPSDRFSAERTGGSVSTLTIQRTQQEDSAVYLCASSLTGQGGYGYTFGSGTRLTVV.

The CDR3 spells CASSLEIAGNTEAFF. The CDR3 DNA follows: TGTGCCAGCAGCTTAGAGATCGCGGGGAACACTGAAGCTTTCTTT. The genes are TRBV11-1 and TRBJ1-1, with D unresolved. V lost 1 base, J lost 1 base, and 10 bases lay in between. The CDR3 runs to 15 residues. Germline V gives CDR1 SGHAT, CDR2 FQDESV (reference sequence).

V is TRBV18 and J is TRBJ2-3; the match to TRBD2 covers 10 bases. Per the germline V gene, CDR1 is KGHSH and CDR2 is LQKENI. The CDR3 is 18 amino acids. Trimming at V came to 2 bases and at J to 0 bases, leaving 8 bases not matched to a gene. The CDR3: CASSPGFSGGVSTDTQYF. The CDR3 nucleotides are TGTGCCAGCTCACCAGGTTTCAGCGGGGGGGTCAGCACAGATACGCAGTATTTT.

The genes are TRBV24-1 and TRBJ1-2, with 11 bases lining up with TRBD1. The CDR3 spans 15 residues. Trimming took 6 bases from V and 1 from J; bases not matched to a gene: 3. Germline CDR1 is KGHDR and CDR2 is SFDVKD. DNA of the CDR3: TGTGCCACCAGTCGGACAGGGGGCGGTAACTATGGCTACACCTTC. Its translation: CATSRTGGGNYGYTF.

The chain combines TRBV20-1 with TRBJ1-5; no clear D gene. Germline loops: CDR1 DFQATT, CDR2 SNEGSKA (reference sequence). The CDR3 length is 12 residues. With 3 bases removed from V and 7 bases from J, the gap between germline ends came to 10 bases. The CDR3 is CSASDGSQPQHF. The CDR3 DNA follows: TGCAGTGCTAGTGACGGGAGCCAGCCCCAGCATTTT.

This clone was observed a few times. This sequence joins TRBV6-2 or TRBV6-3 and TRBJ1-1, with 7 bases identical to TRBD1. V was clipped by 0 bases and J by 8 bases; unmatched bases: 9. The CDR3 is 15 residues long. Looked up from germline, CDR1 is MNHEY and CDR2 is SVGEGT. The CDR3 reads CASSYSRDRRGEAFF. Written as DNA, the CDR3 is TGTGCCAGCAGTTACTCGAGGGACAGAAGGGGGGAAGCTTTCTTT.